Listed here is a single T cell receptor beta chain. The antigen is unknown. Described time point: inflamed ileum from the surgical specimen. The method was immunoSEQ multiplex PCR; TCRdb's version includes in-frame clones alone and lacks a portion of them. Of about 15,000 clones listed, roughly 76% are singletons. These data are taken from a study of T cell repertoires in ileal Crohn's disease. Study in general: Patients had a median approximately 8-year disease duration, and approximately 35% were active smokers. M0 samples are biopsies from inflamed ileum in the resection specimen. Each sample's TCRB immunosequencing used 450 to 550 nanograms of biopsy DNA.

Trimming stripped 8 bases from V and 6 bases from J, with 11 bases between. The germline V gene has CDR1 MNHNS and CDR2 SASEGT. The CDR3 has 11 residues. Study-level findings and limits: All patients with clonality above 26.8% had endoscopic recurrence.

The clonotype originates from an adult with Crohn's disease. The chain recombines TRBV6-1 with TRBJ2-7; D not resolved. The material sequenced was ileal tissue. The CDR3 sequence: CASRTRREQYF. The CDR3 DNA is TGTGCCAGCCGTACCCGTCGCGAGCAGTACTTC.